This T cell receptor beta chain came from a study of T cells in Graves' hyperthyroidism and ophthalmopathy. Study-level information: Prior to any treatment, at the point of initial diagnosis, peripheral blood was collected.

Stable hyperthyroidism: no ophthalmopathy progression over 18 months of follow-up. Hyperthyroidism had been newly diagnosed in patients aged 18 to 65, and its duration was under 2 months. Uncontrolled infection, other autoimmune disease, pregnancy and lactation each barred patients from inclusion. This clonotype was found many times. The CDR3 is 13 amino acids. The V and J ends lost 3 bases and 5 bases respectively, with 7 bases between them. CDR1 LNHDA and CDR2 SQIVND come from the germline V gene (reference sequence). It was RNA transcripts that yielded the amplified TCR beta CDR3 regions. Researchers ran a first-round RT-PCR on the TCR CDR3 using the HTBI primer set. TCRdb analysed the multiplex PCR reads with MiXCR anew, one entry per CDR3 protein. The repertoire has 800,000 or so distinct CDR3 sequences, roughly 40% of them found once; the top ten carry approximately 8.7%.

Sequences were obtained from blood. The genes are TRBV19 and TRBJ1-4, with D possibly being TRBD1 (6 bases). This TCR derives from a man younger than 30 with Graves' hyperthyroidism. This chain's CDR3 is CASSIGQNEKLFF. CDR3 in DNA: TGTGCCAGTAGTATCGGACAGAATGAAAAACTGTTTTTT.